The 24 T cell receptor beta chains below come from one sample, sequenced in a study of OX40 agonist ivuxolimab in advanced cancers. Assay: immunoSEQ multiplex PCR; the TCRdb copy retains only in-frame clones and omits some. The top ten hold approximately 6.7% of the sample, which has around 70,000 clones, about four fifths seen once. This specimen consisted of CD4+ or CD8+ T cells sorted from blood, obtained in a trial of the OX40 agonist ivuxolimab. These receptors were taken from an adult with an advanced solid tumor such as melanoma, head and neck, liver or kidney cancer.

V is TRBV30 and J is TRBJ1-1; possible D gene TRBD1, 5 bases. The CDR3 is 14 residues long. Looked up from germline, CDR1 is GTSNPN and CDR2 is SVGIG (reference sequence). Trimming stripped 1 base from V and 1 base from J, with 10 bases between. CDR3 in amino acids: CAWSAGGRNTEAFF. Written as DNA, the CDR3 is TGTGCCTGGAGTGCCGGGGGGAGGAACACTGAAGCTTTCTTT.

This clone was detected once. V usage is TRBV19 and J usage is TRBJ1-2; the match to TRBD1 covers 10 bases. V dropped 7 bases and J dropped 4; count of bases not matched to a gene: 6. The germline gives CDR1 LNHDA, CDR2 SQIVND (reference sequence). The CDR3 is 14 residues long. CDR3: CASKRTGGGYGYTF. The CDR3 nucleotides read TGTGCCAGTAAACGGACAGGGGGGGGCTATGGCTACACCTTC.

The CDR3 reads CASSFTSTGKVSGNTIYF. As DNA, the CDR3 is TGTGCCAGCAGCTTTACCTCGACAGGAAAAGTCTCTGGAAACACCATATATTTT. The chain combines TRBV7-2 with TRBJ1-3; D perhaps matches TRBD1 (6 bases). Trimming took off 3 bases at V and 0 bases at J, with 18 bases between the two ends. CDR1 is SGHTA, CDR2 FQGNSA, per germline. This CDR3 contains 18 residues.

This clone showed up just once. V gene TRBV7-8 combines with J gene TRBJ2-1; no definite D call. Germline V lookup: CDR1 SGHVS, CDR2 FQNEAQ. The CDR3 is 14 residues long. V gave up 5 bases and J gave up 8 bases, with 16 bases separating them. The CDR3 region has the DNA TGTGCCAGCAGCCCCACGGCGGTGGCGGATGAGCAGTTCTTC. Translating it yields CASSPTAVADEQFF.

The chain employs TRBV10-3 and TRBJ2-3; 11 nucleotides match TRBD2. The CDR3 runs to 15 residues. With 8 bases clipped from V and 0 bases from J, the junction kept 4 bases outside the gene matches. From germline, CDR1 is ENHRY and CDR2 SYGVKD. CDR3 coding DNA: TGTGCCATCCGAGGGACTAGCGGTAGCACAGATACGCAGTATTTT. Translating gives CAIRGTSGSTDTQYF.

The chain is built from TRBV7-2 and TRBJ1-2; tentative D call: TRBD1 (5 bases). V gave up 5 bases and J gave up 4 bases, with 11 bases separating them. This CDR3 region has 13 residues. Germline V gene lookup returns CDR1 SGHTA and CDR2 FQGNSA. As DNA, the CDR3 is TGTGCCAGCAGCCCCTGGGGGAGCTATGGCTACACCTTC. As protein: CASSPWGSYGYTF.

This clone was seen more than once but under ten times. The V call is TRBV20-1, the J call TRBJ1-2; TRBD1 is a possible D gene (5 bases). This CDR3 contains 10 residues. Trimming cost V 0 bases and J 14 bases, with 10 bases left between them. Germline CDR1 reads DFQATT; CDR2 reads SNEGSKA (reference sequence). DNA for the CDR3: TGCAGTGCTAGAGATGGGGCCGGGACCTTC. It yields the protein CSARDGAGTF.

The J gene is TRBJ2-5, the V gene TRBV28, with D possibly being TRBD2 (5 bases). The germline gives CDR1 MDHEN, CDR2 SYDVKM. The CDR3 has 13 amino acids. Trimming removed 1 base from V and 7 bases from J, with 10 bases in between. CDR3 in amino acids: CASSLYRGWTQYF. DNA for the CDR3: TGTGCCAGCAGTTTATACCGGGGTTGGACCCAGTACTTC.

The chain has TRBV2 and TRBJ1-1; D remains ambiguous. Germline values: CDR1 SNHLY, CDR2 FYNNEI. This CDR3 is 13 amino acids long. The V end lost 0 bases, the J end lost 4 bases, and 6 bases lay between the germline ends. The CDR3: CASSEAGITEAFF. The CDR3 nucleotides read TGTGCCAGCAGTGAAGCGGGGATCACTGAAGCTTTCTTT.

V is TRBV29-1 and J is TRBJ1-3; 8 nucleotides match TRBD1. Germline CDR1 reads SQVTM; CDR2 reads ANQGSEA. CDR3 length: 13 residues. The V and J ends lost 3 bases and 11 bases, in that order; junction bases with no gene match: 9. Here the CDR3 reads CSVEGDRLSPIYF. CDR3 nucleotides: TGCAGCGTTGAGGGGGACAGGCTTTCCCCCATATATTTT.

The rearrangement joins TRBV18 to TRBJ1-1; 7 nucleotides match TRBD1. The V gene end was trimmed by 3 bases and the J gene end by 13 bases; junction bases not matched to a gene: 11. This CDR3 comprises 13 residues. CDR1 and CDR2 (germline): KGHSH, LQKENI. CDR3 in amino acids: CASSPDRKQGSFF. In nucleotides, the CDR3 is TGTGCCAGCTCACCGGATAGAAAACAGGGGAGTTTCTTT.

The V and J genes are TRBV7-2 and TRBJ2-3; perhaps D is TRBD1 or TRBD2 (6 bases each). CDR3 length: 14 amino acids. Germline CDR1 is SGHTA and CDR2 is FQGNSA. Trimming took 6 bases from V and 3 from J, leaving 13 bases between them. The CDR3 coding sequence is TGTGCCAGCAGACGAGGGGGAGGAACAGATACGCAGTATTTT. It translates to CASRRGGGTDTQYF.

The J gene is TRBJ2-7, the V gene TRBV15; D is possibly TRBD1 (5 bases). This CDR3 has 16 residues. Germline V gives CDR1 LNHNV, CDR2 YYDKDF (reference sequence). V dropped 0 bases and J dropped 0 bases, with 12 bases sitting between them. The CDR3 DNA follows: TGTGCCACCAGCAGAGAGACAGTTTTTAGCTCCTACGAGCAGTACGTC. It encodes CATSRETVFSSYEQYV.

The chain carries TRBV9 and TRBJ2-2; 7 nucleotides align to TRBD2. Germline V CDR1 and CDR2: SGDLS, YYNGEE. J lost 7 bases, V lost 2 bases, and 8 bases had no gene match. The CDR3 loop spans 15 amino acids. The CDR3 nucleotides read TGTGCCAGCAGCGTTAAGGGAGGGGACTTCGGGGAGCTGTTTTTT. Its protein is CASSVKGGDFGELFF.

This clone was recorded only once. The genes are TRBV6-5 and TRBJ2-2; D unresolved. V shed 5 bases and J shed 6 bases, with 10 bases lying between them. Germline assignment: CDR1 MNHEY and CDR2 SVGAGI. The CDR3 runs 13 residues. CDR3 sequence: CASSRSAAGELFF. CDR3 sequence (DNA): TGTGCCAGCAGTCGATCGGCGGCCGGGGAGCTGTTTTTT.

The chain couples TRBV10-3 to TRBJ2-4, with D uncertain. Germline CDR1 reads ENHRY; CDR2 reads SYGVKD. V was shortened by 0 bases and J by 1 base, with 13 bases between the two germline ends. The CDR3 length is 17 residues. The CDR3 reads CAISESWVEKAKNIQYF. The CDR3 nucleotides read TGTGCCATCAGTGAGTCCTGGGTGGAAAAGGCCAAAAACATTCAGTACTTC.

This clone has a single count. This rearrangement joins TRBV19 to TRBJ1-4; 10 bases are shared with TRBD1. This CDR3 is 14 amino acids long. V shed 6 bases and J 8 bases; nucleotides not matched to a gene: 6. The V gene's germline CDR1 is LNHDA and CDR2 SQIVND (reference sequence). The CDR3 loop reads CASRRSTGGEKLFF. The CDR3 nucleotides are TGTGCCAGTAGACGCTCGACAGGGGGCGAAAAACTGTTTTTT.

The genes are TRBV15 and TRBJ2-7; 9 nucleotides line up with TRBD1. The germline CDR1 and CDR2 sequences are LNHNV and YYDKDF (reference sequence). The CDR3 totals 14 residues. V gave up 0 bases and J gave up 6 bases; unmatched junction bases: 3. CDR3 DNA sequence: TGTGCCACCAGCAGAGAGGGGGACAGGGCCGAGCAGTACGTC. Translating gives CATSREGDRAEQYV.

Details on this clone: Other DNA sequences from this sample encode an identical CDR3 as well. The J gene is TRBJ2-2, the V gene TRBV29-1; D gene unclear. Trimming cost V 1 base and J 5 bases, with 5 bases left between them. The CDR3 is made up of 12 amino acids. Germline V lookup: CDR1 SQVTM, CDR2 ANQGSEA. The CDR3, as DNA: TGCAGCGTTGAAGGAGCTACCGGGGAGCTGTTTTTT. This translates into CSVEGATGELFF.

This rearrangement joins TRBV5-4 to TRBJ1-2, with a weak D call TRBD1 (5 bases). The ends were cut back, 4 bases at V and 2 bases at J, with 9 bases in the middle. Germline CDR1 and CDR2: SGHNT and YYREEE (reference sequence). CDR3 length: 13 residues. CDR3 coding DNA: TGTGCCAGCAGCCCTGGGGCCAACTATGGCTACACCTTC. Residues: CASSPGANYGYTF.

This rearrangement joins TRBV18 to TRBJ2-3; D remains ambiguous. The CDR3 consists of 14 residues. The germline V gene has CDR1 KGHSH and CDR2 LQKENI. With 2 bases removed from V and 2 bases from J, the gap between germline ends came to 8 bases. The CDR3 DNA follows: TGTGCCAGCTCACCAACGAGGCACACAGATACGCAGTATTTT. It yields the protein CASSPTRHTDTQYF.

In DNA form, the CDR3 reads TGTGCCAGCAGTTTACAGGGGTCTAACACTGAAGCTTTCTTT. It encodes CASSLQGSNTEAFF. This chain uses TRBV6-5 with TRBJ1-1; 7 nucleotides agree with TRBD1. The V and J ends lost 4 bases and 2 bases, in that order; junction bases with no gene match: 4. Germline assignment: CDR1 MNHEY and CDR2 SVGAGI. The CDR3 loop spans 14 amino acids.

This clone was seen a few times. The chain is built from TRBV19 and TRBJ2-3; D unresolved. Germline CDR1 reads LNHDA; CDR2 reads SQIVND (reference sequence). V lost 3 bases and J lost 3, with 10 bases in between. This CDR3 comprises 14 residues. CDR3 in DNA: TGTGCCAGTAGTATTTCTCAGTCAACAGATACGCAGTATTTT. This codes for CASSISQSTDTQYF.

The genes are TRBV5-4 and TRBJ2-4; TRBD2 matches 7 bases. The CDR3 runs to 17 residues. The germline CDR1 and CDR2 sequences are SGHNT and YYREEE (reference sequence). The junction had 15 bases not matched to a gene; V was cut back by 0 bases and J by 9 bases. CDR3 sequence reads: CASSLGSSGGVYGIQYF. The DNA for the CDR3 is TGTGCCAGCAGCTTGGGCTCTAGCGGAGGGGTGTACGGCATTCAGTACTTC.